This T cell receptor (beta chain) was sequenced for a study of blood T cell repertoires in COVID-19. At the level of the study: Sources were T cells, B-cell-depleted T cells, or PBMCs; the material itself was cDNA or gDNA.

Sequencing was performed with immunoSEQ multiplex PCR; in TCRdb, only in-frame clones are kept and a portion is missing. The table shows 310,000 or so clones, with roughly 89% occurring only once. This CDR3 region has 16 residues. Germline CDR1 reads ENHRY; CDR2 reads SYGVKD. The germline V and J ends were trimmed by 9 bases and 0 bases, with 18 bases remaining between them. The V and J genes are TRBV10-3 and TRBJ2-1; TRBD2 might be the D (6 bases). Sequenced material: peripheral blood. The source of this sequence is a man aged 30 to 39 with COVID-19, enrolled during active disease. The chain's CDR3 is CAILRARDSSYNEQFF. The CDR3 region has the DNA TGTGCCATACTCAGGGCCCGGGACTCCTCCTACAATGAGCAGTTCTTC.